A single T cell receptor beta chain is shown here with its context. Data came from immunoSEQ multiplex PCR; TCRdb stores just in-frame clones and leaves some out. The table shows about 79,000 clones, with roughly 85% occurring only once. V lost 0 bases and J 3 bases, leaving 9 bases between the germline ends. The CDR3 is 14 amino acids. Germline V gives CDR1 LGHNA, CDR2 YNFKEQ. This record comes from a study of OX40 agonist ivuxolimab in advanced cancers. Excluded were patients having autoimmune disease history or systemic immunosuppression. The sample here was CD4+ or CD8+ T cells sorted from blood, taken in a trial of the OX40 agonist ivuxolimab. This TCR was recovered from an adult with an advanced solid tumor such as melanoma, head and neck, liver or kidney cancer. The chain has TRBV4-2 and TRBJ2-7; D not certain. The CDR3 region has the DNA TGTGCCAGCAGCCAAGAGACGTTGATCTACGAGCAGTACTTC. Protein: CASSQETLIYEQYF.